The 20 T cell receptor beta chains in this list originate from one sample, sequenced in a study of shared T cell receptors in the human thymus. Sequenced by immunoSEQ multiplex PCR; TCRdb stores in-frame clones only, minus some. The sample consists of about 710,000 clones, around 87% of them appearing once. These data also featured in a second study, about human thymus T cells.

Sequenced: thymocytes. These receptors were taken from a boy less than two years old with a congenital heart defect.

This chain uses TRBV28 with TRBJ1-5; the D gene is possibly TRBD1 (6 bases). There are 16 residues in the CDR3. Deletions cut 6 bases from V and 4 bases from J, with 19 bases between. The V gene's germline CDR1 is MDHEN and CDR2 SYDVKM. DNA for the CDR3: TGTGCCAGCAGCGAGAGGCCCGGACAGCTAAATCAGCCCCAGCATTTT. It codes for CASSERPGQLNQPQHF.

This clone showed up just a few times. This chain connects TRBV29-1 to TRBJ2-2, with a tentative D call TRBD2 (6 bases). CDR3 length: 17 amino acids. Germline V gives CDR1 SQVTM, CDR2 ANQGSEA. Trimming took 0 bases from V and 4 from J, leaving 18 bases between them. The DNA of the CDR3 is TGCAGCGTTGAAGATAGTGCGGAGGGCCGAGTCACCGGGGAGCTGTTTTTT. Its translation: CSVEDSAEGRVTGELFF.

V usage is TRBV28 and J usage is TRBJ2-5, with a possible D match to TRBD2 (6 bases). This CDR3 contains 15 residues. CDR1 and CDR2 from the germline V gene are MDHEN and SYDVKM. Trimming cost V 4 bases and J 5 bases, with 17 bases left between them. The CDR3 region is CASSSPAGGRETQYF. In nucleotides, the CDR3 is TGTGCCAGCAGTTCTCCTGCAGGAGGGAGGGAGACCCAGTACTTC.

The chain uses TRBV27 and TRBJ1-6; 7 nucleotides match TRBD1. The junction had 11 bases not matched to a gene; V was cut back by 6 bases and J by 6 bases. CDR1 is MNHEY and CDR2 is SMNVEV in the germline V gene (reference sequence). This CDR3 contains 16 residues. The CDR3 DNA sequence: TGTGCCAGCAGCTCACTCCCAGGGGGGTTTAATTCACCCCTCCACTTT. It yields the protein CASSSLPGGFNSPLHF.

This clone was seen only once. CDR3 DNA sequence: TGCGCCAGCAGCTTAGGACCCCAGGGGGTCACTGAAGCTTTCTTT. Protein: CASSLGPQGVTEAFF. V and J are TRBV5-1 and TRBJ1-1, with 7 bases matching TRBD1. This CDR3 has 15 amino acids. Germline V gives CDR1 SGHRS, CDR2 YFSETQ. The V gene end was trimmed by 2 bases and the J gene end by 4 bases; junction bases not matched to a gene: 8. Drawing the rest from reference TRBV5-1 and TRBJ1-1, the complete variable domain is KAGVTQTPRYLIKTRGQQVTLSCSPISGHRSVSWYQQTPGQGLQFLFEYFSETQRNKGNFPGRFSGRQFSNSRSEMNVSTLELGDSALYLCASSLGPQGVTEAFFGQGTRLTVV.

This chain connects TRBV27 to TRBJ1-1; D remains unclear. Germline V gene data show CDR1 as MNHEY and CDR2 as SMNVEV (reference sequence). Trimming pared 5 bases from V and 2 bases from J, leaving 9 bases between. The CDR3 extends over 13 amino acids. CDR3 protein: CASSPVTNTEAFF. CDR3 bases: TGTGCCAGCAGTCCCGTAACTAACACTGAAGCTTTCTTT.

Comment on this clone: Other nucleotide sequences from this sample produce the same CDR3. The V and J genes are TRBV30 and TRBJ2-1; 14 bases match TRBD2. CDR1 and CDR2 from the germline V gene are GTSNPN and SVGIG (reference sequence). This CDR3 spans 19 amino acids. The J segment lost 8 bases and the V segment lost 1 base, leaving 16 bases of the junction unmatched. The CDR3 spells CAWSARGLAGVLLADEQFF. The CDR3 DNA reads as TGTGCCTGGAGTGCCAGGGGACTAGCGGGAGTACTTTTGGCCGATGAGCAGTTCTTC.

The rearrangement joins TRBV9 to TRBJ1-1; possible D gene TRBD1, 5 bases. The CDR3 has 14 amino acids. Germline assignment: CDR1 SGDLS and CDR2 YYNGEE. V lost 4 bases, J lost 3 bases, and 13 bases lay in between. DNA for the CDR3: TGTGCCAGCAGCTCCCGCACGGGGGACACTGAAGCTTTCTTT. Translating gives CASSSRTGDTEAFF.

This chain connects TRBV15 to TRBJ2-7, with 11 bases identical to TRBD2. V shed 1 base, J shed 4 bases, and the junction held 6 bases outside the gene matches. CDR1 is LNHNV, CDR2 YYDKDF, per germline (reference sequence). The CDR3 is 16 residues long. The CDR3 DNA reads TGTGCCACCAGCAGAGGGCTAGCGGGAGGAGGTTACGAGCAGTACTTC. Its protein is CATSRGLAGGGYEQYF. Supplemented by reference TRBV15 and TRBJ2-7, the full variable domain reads DAMVIQNPRYQVTQFGKPVTLSCSQTLNHNVMYWYQQKSSQAPKLLFHYYDKDFNNEADTPDNFQSRRPNTSFCFLDIRSPGLGDTAMYLCATSRGLAGGGYEQYFGPGTRLTVT.

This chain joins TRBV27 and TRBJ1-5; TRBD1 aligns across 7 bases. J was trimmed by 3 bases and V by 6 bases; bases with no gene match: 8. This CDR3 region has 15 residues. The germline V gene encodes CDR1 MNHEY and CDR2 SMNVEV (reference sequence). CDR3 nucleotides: TGTGCCAGCAGCTATACCGGGACAGTCAATCAGCCCCAGCATTTT. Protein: CASSYTGTVNQPQHF.

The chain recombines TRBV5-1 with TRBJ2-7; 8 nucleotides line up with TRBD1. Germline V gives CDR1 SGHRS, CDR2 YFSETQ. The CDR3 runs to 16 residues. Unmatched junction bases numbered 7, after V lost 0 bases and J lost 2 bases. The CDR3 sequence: CASSLGADRDTYEQYF. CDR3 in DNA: TGCGCCAGCAGCTTGGGAGCGGACAGGGATACCTACGAGCAGTACTTC.

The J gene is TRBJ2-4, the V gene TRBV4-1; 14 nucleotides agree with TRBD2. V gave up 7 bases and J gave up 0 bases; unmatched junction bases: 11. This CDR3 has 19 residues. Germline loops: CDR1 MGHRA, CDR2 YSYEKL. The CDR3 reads CASTLYGTSGSLAKNIQYF. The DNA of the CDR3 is TGCGCCAGCACCCTCTACGGGACTAGCGGGAGCCTAGCCAAAAACATTCAGTACTTC.

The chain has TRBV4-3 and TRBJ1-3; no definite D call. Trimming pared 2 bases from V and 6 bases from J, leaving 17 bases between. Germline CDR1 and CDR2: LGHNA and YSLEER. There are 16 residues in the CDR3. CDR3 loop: CASSQKNPGLVNTIYF. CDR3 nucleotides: TGCGCCAGCAGCCAAAAAAATCCCGGTCTAGTAAACACCATATATTTT.

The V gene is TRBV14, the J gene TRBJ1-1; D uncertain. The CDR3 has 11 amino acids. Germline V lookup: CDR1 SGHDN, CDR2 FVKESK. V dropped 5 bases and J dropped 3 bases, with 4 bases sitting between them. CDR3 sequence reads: CASSSDTEAFF. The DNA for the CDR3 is TGTGCCAGCAGCTCAGACACTGAAGCTTTCTTT.

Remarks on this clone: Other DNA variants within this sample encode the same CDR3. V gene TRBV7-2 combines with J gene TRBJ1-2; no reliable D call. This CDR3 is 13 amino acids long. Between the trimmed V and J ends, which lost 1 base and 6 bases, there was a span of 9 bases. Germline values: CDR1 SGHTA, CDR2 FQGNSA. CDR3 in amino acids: CASSLEGGDGYTF. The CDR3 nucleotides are TGTGCCAGCAGCTTAGAGGGAGGCGATGGCTACACCTTC. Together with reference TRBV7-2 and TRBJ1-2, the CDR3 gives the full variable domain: GAGVSQSPSNKVTEKGKDVELRCDPISGHTALYWYRQSLGQGLEFLIYFQGNSAPDKSGLPSDRFSAERTGGSVSTLTIQRTQQEDSAVYLCASSLEGGDGYTFGSGTRLTVV.

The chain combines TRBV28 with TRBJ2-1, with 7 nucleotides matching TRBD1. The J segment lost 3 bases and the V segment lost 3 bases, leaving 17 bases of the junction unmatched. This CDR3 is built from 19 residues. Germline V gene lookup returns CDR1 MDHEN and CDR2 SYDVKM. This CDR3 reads CASSFSAPSPGTVYNEQFF. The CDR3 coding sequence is TGTGCCAGCAGTTTTTCGGCCCCATCCCCCGGGACAGTCTACAATGAGCAGTTCTTC.

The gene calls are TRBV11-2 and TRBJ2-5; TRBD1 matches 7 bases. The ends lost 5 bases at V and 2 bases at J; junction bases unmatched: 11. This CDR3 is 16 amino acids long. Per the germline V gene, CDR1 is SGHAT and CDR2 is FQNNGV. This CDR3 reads CASSPRDRGLQETQYF. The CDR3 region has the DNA TGTGCCAGCAGCCCACGGGACAGAGGATTACAAGAGACCCAGTACTTC. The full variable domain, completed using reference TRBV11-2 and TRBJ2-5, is EAGVAQSPRYKIIEKRQSVAFWCNPISGHATLYWYQQILGQGPKLLIQFQNNGVVDDSQLPKDRFSAERLKGVDSTLKIQPAKLEDSAVYLCASSPRDRGLQETQYFGPGTRLLVL.

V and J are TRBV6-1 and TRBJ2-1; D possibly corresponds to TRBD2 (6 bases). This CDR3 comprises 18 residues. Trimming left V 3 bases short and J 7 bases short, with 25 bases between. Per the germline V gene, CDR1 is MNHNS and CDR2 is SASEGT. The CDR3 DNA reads TGTGCCAGCAGTGAGAGAGATACCAGGCGGACTACCGAAAATGAGCAGTTCTTC. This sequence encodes CASSERDTRRTTENEQFF.

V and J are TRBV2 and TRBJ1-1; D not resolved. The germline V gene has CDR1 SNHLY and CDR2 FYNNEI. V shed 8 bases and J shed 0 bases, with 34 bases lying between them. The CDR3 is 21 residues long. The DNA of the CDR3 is TGTGCCAGCCAAACGGCCGGAGGTGTTCCGCCTCACAGTAGGGTGAACACTGAAGCTTTCTTT. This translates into CASQTAGGVPPHSRVNTEAFF.

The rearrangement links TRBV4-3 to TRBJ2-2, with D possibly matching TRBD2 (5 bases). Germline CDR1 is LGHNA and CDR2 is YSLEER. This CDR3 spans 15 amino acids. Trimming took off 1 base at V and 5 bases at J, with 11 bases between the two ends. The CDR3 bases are TGCGCCAGCAGCCAAGCCTTTCGGGGTACCGGGGAGCTGTTTTTT. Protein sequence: CASSQAFRGTGELFF.